Below, 29 T cell receptor beta chains from the same sample are listed, as sequenced in a study of blood T cell repertoires in COVID-19 (TCRdb year 2020). The library was made by the immunoSEQ multiplex PCR assay. TCRdb stores this immuneACCESS table with in-frame sequences only. Part of the clones is absent; in the studies checked, under half of the shortfall reflects unresolved V genes, and no reason is known for the rest. This sample is represented by 200,000 to 300,000 clones; almost 85% of them were singletons. Approximately 8.6% of the sample lies in the top ten. Sequencing was done on a sample of PBMCs or T cells enriched from blood (not recorded which). These receptors were obtained from a woman aged 45-59 years with acute COVID-19.

This clone has just a few counts. V is TRBV5-4 and J is TRBJ2-5, with D perhaps TRBD2 (5 bases). Trimming pared 0 bases from V and 5 bases from J, leaving 14 bases between. The CDR3 has 15 amino acids. Looked up from germline, CDR1 is SGHNT and CDR2 is YYREEE (reference sequence). The CDR3 DNA follows: TGTGCCAGCAGCTTGGGGACGACCGGGAAGGAGACCCAGTACTTC. Amino acids: CASSLGTTGKETQYF.

The V call is TRBV7-2, the J call TRBJ1-1, with D perhaps TRBD1 (6 bases). CDR3 size: 14 residues. Looked up from germline, CDR1 is SGHTA and CDR2 is FQGNSA. With 1 base removed from V and 7 bases from J, the gap between germline ends came to 13 bases. This chain's CDR3 is CASSLDSGEGEAFF. In DNA, the CDR3 is TGTGCCAGCAGCTTAGATTCAGGGGAGGGTGAAGCTTTCTTT.

V and J are TRBV5-6 and TRBJ1-6; 10 bases fit TRBD1. Trimming at V came to 3 bases and at J to 10 bases, leaving 7 bases not matched to a gene. The CDR3 runs to 15 residues. Germline CDR1 SGHDT, CDR2 YYEEEE. The CDR3 nucleotides read TGTGCCAGCAGCTCAGCGACAGGGGGCGCGTCACCCCTCCACTTT. This sequence encodes CASSSATGGASPLHF.

As DNA, the CDR3 is TGTGCCAGCAAGGCGGGGATTTGGGGCTACACCTTC. Residues: CASKAGIWGYTF. The chain recombines TRBV7-2 with TRBJ1-2; D not certain. Germline values: CDR1 SGHTA, CDR2 FQGNSA. CDR3 length: 12 amino acids. Trimming stripped 7 bases from V and 8 bases from J, with 14 bases between.

This clone has a count of ten or more. J is TRBJ2-1 and V is TRBV14, with 7 bases identical to TRBD2. Germline-derived CDR1 and CDR2 are SGHDN and FVKESK. V lost 0 bases and J lost 15; bases outside the gene matches: 8. CDR3 length equals 13 residues. The CDR3 DNA reads TGTGCCAGCAGCCAAGAGTTGCGGGGGATACGGTTCTTC. It yields the protein CASSQELRGIRFF.

About this clone itself: The same CDR3 is also encoded by other DNA sequences in this sample. V usage is TRBV5-1 and J usage is TRBJ2-1; TRBD2 matches 11 bases. The CDR3 consists of 14 residues. J was trimmed by 10 bases and V by 0 bases; bases with no gene match: 3. The germline CDR1 and CDR2 sequences are SGHRS and YFSETQ. CDR3 coding DNA: TGCGCCAGCAGCTTGGGACTAGCGGGGAACGAGCAGTTCTTC. Translated: CASSLGLAGNEQFF.

The V and J genes are TRBV11-2 and TRBJ2-2; no reliable D call. V lost 0 bases, J lost 7 bases, and 12 bases lay in between. This CDR3 comprises 15 residues. The germline V gene encodes CDR1 SGHAT and CDR2 FQNNGV. The CDR3 sequence is CASSLDGGGHGELFF. For the CDR3, the DNA is TGTGCCAGCAGCTTAGATGGCGGTGGTCACGGGGAGCTGTTTTTT.

V and J are TRBV4-3 and TRBJ1-2; D may be TRBD1 (6 bases). Trimming removed 1 base from V and 4 bases from J, with 13 bases in between. This CDR3 region has 15 residues. CDR1 and CDR2 (germline): LGHNA, YSLEER. The DNA for the CDR3 is TGCGCCAGCAGCCAAGGGGGTCAGGGGACCTATGGCTACACCTTC. It encodes CASSQGGQGTYGYTF.

This chain joins TRBV24-1 and TRBJ2-3, with 11 nucleotides matching TRBD2. The J segment lost 2 bases and the V segment lost 1 base, leaving 4 bases of the junction unmatched. Germline values: CDR1 KGHDR, CDR2 SFDVKD. The CDR3 runs 17 residues. The chain's CDR3 is CATSDFPSGGITDTQYF. DNA of the CDR3: TGTGCCACCAGTGATTTCCCTAGCGGGGGGATCACAGATACGCAGTATTTT.

The V call is TRBV3-1 (or the pseudogene TRBV3-2), the J call TRBJ2-2, with TRBD2 matching 7 bases. Germline V gives CDR1 LGHDT, CDR2 YNNKEL (reference sequence). The CDR3 consists of 15 residues. Trimming removed 4 bases from V and 6 bases from J; junction bases left unmatched: 8. The CDR3 DNA follows: TGTGCCAGCAGCCGGGAGGGGCTTAGGTCCGGGGAGCTGTTTTTT. Translation gives CASSREGLRSGELFF.

In this sample, this clone turned up a few times. V is TRBV14 and J is TRBJ2-5, with D tentatively TRBD1 (6 bases). V was clipped by 3 bases and J by 7 bases, with 15 bases between them. There are 14 residues in the CDR3. The germline CDR1 and CDR2 sequences are SGHDN and FVKESK. The CDR3 protein is CASSQGHLGGTQYF. The CDR3 nucleotides are TGTGCCAGCAGCCAGGGACACCTAGGGGGGACCCAGTACTTC.

The chain links TRBV5-8 to TRBJ1-5, with 7 bases lining up with TRBD1. The CDR3 runs to 17 residues. Germline CDR1 and CDR2: SGHTS and YDEGEE. Trimming removed 0 bases from V and 2 bases from J; junction bases left unmatched: 8. This CDR3 is CASSLGAHRGGNQPQHF. DNA of the CDR3: TGTGCCAGCAGCTTGGGGGCCCACAGGGGAGGCAATCAGCCCCAGCATTTT.

The DNA of the CDR3 is TGTGCCAGCTCACCGAGAAAGGGGGCCACCGGGGAGCTGTTTTTT. It yields the protein CASSPRKGATGELFF. The rearrangement joins TRBV18 to TRBJ2-2; 7 bases line up with TRBD1. This CDR3 contains 15 residues. V shed 3 bases, J shed 4 bases, and the junction held 5 bases outside the gene matches. The germline gives CDR1 KGHSH, CDR2 LQKENI.

This chain joins TRBV5-5 and TRBJ1-4; no clear D gene. Germline CDR1 and CDR2: SGHKS and YYEKEE (reference sequence). There are 12 residues in the CDR3. V lost 4 bases, J lost 6 bases, and 7 bases lay in between. The CDR3 protein is CASSRADEKLFF. In DNA form, the CDR3 reads TGTGCCAGCAGCCGAGCGGATGAAAAACTGTTTTTT.

The CDR3 region has the DNA TGCAGCGTTGATCCCCAGAAAAACACCATATATTTT. The encoded protein is CSVDPQKNTIYF. The chain combines TRBV29-1 with TRBJ1-3; no definite D call. This CDR3 region has 12 residues. V dropped 3 bases and J dropped 6 bases, with 9 bases sitting between them. Germline CDR1 and CDR2: SQVTM and ANQGSEA.

This clone has only a few counts. This chain uses TRBV7-9 with TRBJ1-1; TRBD1 might be the D (5 bases). CDR1 is SEHNR, CDR2 FQNEAQ, per germline (reference sequence). The CDR3 length is 13 residues. Trimming took 1 base from V and 8 from J, leaving 11 bases between them. CDR3 region: CASSLGGPREAFF. In nucleotides, the CDR3 is TGTGCCAGCAGCTTAGGGGGCCCCCGAGAAGCTTTCTTT.

This clone was seen once. This chain uses TRBV10-2 with TRBJ1-3, with D possibly being TRBD1 (5 bases). This CDR3 is 16 amino acids long. From germline, CDR1 is WSHSY and CDR2 SAAADI. Trimming pared 1 base from V and 2 bases from J, leaving 12 bases between. CDR3 residues: CASSEFLREAGNTIYF. The CDR3 DNA sequence: TGCGCCAGCAGTGAGTTTCTCAGGGAGGCTGGAAACACCATATATTTT.

The rearrangement uses TRBV13 and TRBJ2-1; D is perhaps TRBD2 (6 bases). This CDR3 spans 16 amino acids. Deletions cut 5 bases from V and 0 bases from J, with 14 bases between. Germline CDR1 PRHDT, CDR2 FYEKMQ (reference sequence). Here the CDR3 reads CASSTTEGISYNEQFF. CDR3 in DNA: TGTGCCAGCAGCACGACGGAGGGGATCTCCTACAATGAGCAGTTCTTC.

V is TRBV4-3 and J is TRBJ1-2; 9 bases match TRBD1. CDR3 length equals 16 residues. The V segment lost 0 bases and the J segment 4 bases; nucleotides outside the gene matches: 6. The germline V gene encodes CDR1 LGHNA and CDR2 YSLEER. Written as DNA, the CDR3 is TGCGCCAGCAGCCAAGATATAGGGACAGGGACCTATGGCTACACCTTC. Its translation is CASSQDIGTGTYGYTF.

The chain combines TRBV9 with TRBJ1-6, with D tentatively TRBD1 (5 bases). V lost 3 bases and J 1 base, leaving 14 bases between the germline ends. The CDR3 extends over 17 amino acids. In germline, CDR1 is SGDLS, CDR2 YYNGEE. The CDR3 spells CASSGGGFGSYNSPLHF. The CDR3 nucleotides read TGTGCCAGCAGCGGCGGGGGATTTGGGTCCTATAATTCACCCCTCCACTTT. The full variable domain, completed using reference TRBV9 and TRBJ1-6, is DSGVTQTPKHLITATGQRVTLRCSPRSGDLSVYWYQQSLDQGLQFLIQYYNGEERAKGNILERFSAQQFPDLHSELNLSSLELGDSALYFCASSGGGFGSYNSPLHFGNGTRLTVT.

This sequence joins TRBV12-5 and TRBJ1-1; 9 bases line up with TRBD1. The CDR3 runs to 17 residues. With 5 bases clipped from V and 3 bases from J, the junction kept 13 bases outside the gene matches. Germline CDR1 and CDR2: LGHNT and FRNRAP. In DNA form, the CDR3 reads TGTGCTAGTGGTCCCCGAGGGACAGGGAACGTGTACACTGAAGCTTTCTTT. Protein sequence: CASGPRGTGNVYTEAFF.

The chain is built from TRBV7-8 and TRBJ1-2; possible D gene TRBD1, 5 bases. CDR1 is SGHVS, CDR2 FQNEAQ, per germline. The CDR3 loop spans 14 amino acids. The V and J ends lost 4 bases and 4 bases respectively, with 13 bases between them. In DNA, the CDR3 is TGTGCCAGCAGCTCCTCAGGGTGGGGCTATGGCTACACCTTC. Translated, it gives CASSSSGWGYGYTF.

V usage is TRBV19 and J usage is TRBJ1-5; the match to TRBD1 covers 10 bases. The CDR3 runs 14 residues. The ends lost 7 bases at V and 4 bases at J; junction bases unmatched: 4. Germline CDR1 LNHDA, CDR2 SQIVND (reference sequence). CDR3 region: CASTGTGDNQPQHF. The DNA of the CDR3 is TGTGCCAGTACCGGGACAGGGGATAATCAGCCCCAGCATTTT.

In nucleotides, the CDR3 is TGTGCCATCAGGGGAGGGACTAGCGGGGTGTCCGGGGAGCTGTTTTTT. Its translation: CAIRGGTSGVSGELFF. The chain has TRBV10-3 and TRBJ2-2; TRBD2 aligns across 13 bases. The CDR3 is made up of 16 amino acids. Unmatched junction bases numbered 7, after V lost 6 bases and J lost 6 bases. CDR1 is ENHRY and CDR2 is SYGVKD in the germline V gene.

This chain links TRBV10-3 with TRBJ1-1, with 7 positions matching TRBD1. The CDR3 extends over 12 amino acids. Germline lookup yields CDR1 ENHRY and CDR2 SYGVKD. Trimming cost V 3 bases and J 10 bases; bases outside gene matches: 5. The CDR3 is CAISEPQGRAFF. CDR3 DNA sequence: TGTGCCATCAGTGAACCACAGGGGAGAGCTTTCTTT.

This chain uses TRBV7-9 with TRBJ1-6, with D perhaps TRBD1 (6 bases). The CDR3 is made up of 15 amino acids. Germline loops: CDR1 SEHNR, CDR2 FQNEAQ (reference sequence). Trimming left V 5 bases short and J 9 bases short, with 17 bases between. The CDR3 loop reads CASSQTTGSSSPLHF. The DNA of the CDR3 is TGTGCCAGCAGCCAAACAACAGGGAGTAGTTCACCCCTCCACTTT.

This clone appeared a single time. This chain connects TRBV20-1 to TRBJ1-2, with D uncertain. The ends were cut back, 4 bases at V and 7 bases at J, with 10 bases in the middle. In germline, CDR1 is DFQATT, CDR2 SNEGSKA (reference sequence). The CDR3 runs 11 residues. CDR3 loop: CSATQSAGYTF. The CDR3 region has the DNA TGCAGTGCTACACAGTCTGCTGGCTACACCTTC.

The rearrangement uses TRBV18 and TRBJ1-4; 10 nucleotides align to TRBD1. Trimming took 6 bases from V and 1 from J; bases not matched to a gene: 11. Germline V gives CDR1 KGHSH, CDR2 LQKENI. This CDR3 region has 18 residues. The CDR3 nucleotides are TGTGCCAGCTCCCCCCCCGTAGGACAGGGGGAAACTAATGAAAAACTGTTTTTT. Translated, it gives CASSPPVGQGETNEKLFF.

This chain uses TRBV7-2 with TRBJ1-2, with no clear D. The germline CDR1 and CDR2 sequences are SGHTA and FQGNSA. The CDR3 is 18 amino acids. Trimming stripped 0 bases from V and 2 bases from J, with 19 bases between. Here the CDR3 reads CASSLASVRSAWNYGYTF. CDR3 DNA sequence: TGTGCCAGCAGCTTAGCTTCGGTCAGGTCAGCCTGGAACTATGGCTACACCTTC.